Reported below is one TCR beta chain. This table comes from immunoSEQ multiplex PCR, and its TCRdb copy is limited to in-frame clones, with some not included. The data show 68,000 or so clones, roughly nine tenths seen once. These data come from a study of technical replicates of blood from several donors. The CDR3 contains 16 residues. Germline lookup yields CDR1 SGHDT and CDR2 YYEEEE. The trim removed 1 base at V and 6 bases at J, leaving 13 bases unmatched. This clonotype originated in a human donor in good health. Some clones in this sample may be carry-over from other donors' samples. The genes are TRBV5-6 and TRBJ2-7; 7 bases match TRBD1. Source material: PBMCs. The CDR3 nucleotides are TGTGCCAGCAGCTTGAGAAGGCCAGGGGGTTTATCCGAGCAGTACTTC. It specifies CASSLRRPGGLSEQYF.